The 31 T cell receptor beta chains reported below all come from one sample, sequenced in a study of cytomegalovirus exposure and HLA in healthy donors. Amplification used 60 Vbeta primers and 13 Jbeta primers. Assay: immunoSEQ multiplex PCR; the TCRdb copy retains only in-frame clones and omits some. The sample shows around 150,000 clones, about 80% of them seen only once. The sample was PBMCs. The receptors were gathered from a man under 40 in good health and CMV-seronegative.

CDR3 bases: TGTGCCAGCTCCCTCCCCTTCTGGCAGGATAATTCACCCCTCCACTTT. It yields the protein CASSLPFWQDNSPLHF. The chain carries TRBV7-9 and TRBJ1-6; no clear D. V dropped 8 bases and J dropped 5 bases, with 19 bases sitting between them. This CDR3 spans 16 amino acids. Germline CDR1 SEHNR, CDR2 FQNEAQ (reference sequence).

This sequence joins TRBV7-2 and TRBJ1-2; D possibly corresponds to TRBD1 (5 bases). The CDR3 consists of 14 residues. CDR1 is SGHTA and CDR2 is FQGNSA in the germline V gene. V dropped 6 bases and J dropped 6 bases, with 17 bases sitting between them. The CDR3 loop reads CASRELGGGDGYTF. CDR3 coding DNA: TGTGCCAGCAGGGAGTTGGGGGGTGGCGATGGCTACACCTTC.

V and J are TRBV5-6 and TRBJ2-5; D unclear. With the DNA end fitting TRBJ2-7 better, the J assignment may be wrong. Germline V gives CDR1 SGHDT, CDR2 YYEEEE. The CDR3 totals 14 residues. CDR3 loop: CASSLGLIPYEQYF. The DNA for the CDR3 is TGTGCCAGCAGCTTGGGACTTATACCCTACGAGCAGTACTTC.

This clone was recorded only once. V is TRBV7-9 and J is TRBJ2-1; D is unclear. Trimming took 3 bases from V and 15 from J, leaving 21 bases between them. The CDR3 contains 14 residues. CDR1 is SEHNR and CDR2 is FQNEAQ in the germline V gene (reference sequence). DNA of the CDR3: TGTGCCAGCAGCTTCACTTCTCCCCGAGATGATCCGTTCTTC. Translated, it gives CASSFTSPRDDPFF.

The rearrangement links TRBV10-3 to TRBJ2-5; weak D call: TRBD1 (6 bases). TRBJ2-7 explains the end of the DNA better; the J call may be wrong. Germline-derived CDR1 and CDR2 are ENHRY and SYGVKD. CDR3 length equals 11 residues. The CDR3 nucleotides read TGTGCCATCACTCGGGACACCGAGCAGTACTTC. Protein: CAITRDTEQYF.

CDR3 sequence: CASSPPPSGNNEQFF. The CDR3 nucleotides are TGTGCCAGCTCACCACCGCCTAGCGGGAATAATGAGCAGTTCTTC. The V call is TRBV18, the J call TRBJ2-1; 9 bases fit TRBD2. V lost 0 bases, J lost 7 bases, and 4 bases stayed unmatched. Germline CDR1 KGHSH, CDR2 LQKENI. The CDR3 length is 15 residues.

The DNA for the CDR3 is TGCGCCAGCAGCTCCGTGGGGGGGCAAGAGACCCAGTACTTC. Its translation: CASSSVGGQETQYF. This chain uses TRBV5-1 with TRBJ2-5, with 7 bases matching TRBD2. Germline CDR1 and CDR2: SGHRS and YFSETQ. J gave up 2 bases and V 3 bases, and 4 bases lay outside the gene matches. This CDR3 has 14 amino acids.

This clone showed up just a few times. In DNA form, the CDR3 reads TGTGCCAGCATTCCCTGGGCGGGGTACCAAGAGACCCAGTACTTC. Translating gives CASIPWAGYQETQYF. The genes are TRBV27 and TRBJ2-5, with D possibly matching TRBD2 (6 bases). The V end lost 7 bases, the J end lost 0 bases, and 15 bases lay between the germline ends. CDR1 is MNHEY, CDR2 SMNVEV, per germline (reference sequence). This CDR3 has 15 amino acids.

The rearrangement uses TRBV5-1 and TRBJ1-4; TRBD1 matches 8 bases. The CDR3 consists of 16 residues. The germline CDR1 and CDR2 sequences are SGHRS and YFSETQ. V trimming: 6 bases; J trimming: 2 bases; junction bases outside the gene matches: 9. The CDR3 is CASTKGQGSTNEKLFF. CDR3 nucleotides: TGCGCCAGCACTAAAGGACAGGGCAGCACTAATGAAAAACTGTTTTTT.

The rearrangement uses TRBV6-1 and TRBJ2-5, with D perhaps matching TRBD2 (6 bases). The end of the DNA is better explained by TRBJ2-7, so the J call may be wrong. The CDR3 spans 15 residues. CDR1 and CDR2 (germline): MNHNS, SASEGT. The CDR3 loop is CASSEGGTGEYEQYF. The CDR3 region has the DNA TGTGCCAGCAGTGAAGGAGGTACGGGGGAATACGAGCAGTACTTC.

On this clone: Its ends do not fully match the called genes, so a read error is possible. The V and J genes are TRBV7-9 and TRBJ2-1; TRBD2 matches at 8 bases. Germline CDR1 reads SEHNR; CDR2 reads FQNEAQ (reference sequence). The CDR3 covers 15 residues. The CDR3 DNA sequence: TGTTCCAGCAGCTTCAGCGGGGGAGTTTACAATGAGCAGTTCTTC. This encodes CSSSFSGGVYNEQFF.

The V and J genes are TRBV30 and TRBJ2-1; D remains ambiguous. In germline, CDR1 is GTSNPN, CDR2 SVGIG (reference sequence). The CDR3 covers 14 residues. Trimming took off 6 bases at V and 0 bases at J, with 12 bases between the two ends. This chain's CDR3 is CACTRVSSYNEQFF. Written as DNA, the CDR3 is TGTGCCTGCACTCGGGTTAGCTCCTACAATGAGCAGTTCTTC.

This sequence joins TRBV28 and TRBJ1-5; the D is unclear. This CDR3 is 13 amino acids long. Deletions cut 6 bases from V and 2 bases from J, with 8 bases between. Germline CDR1 is MDHEN and CDR2 is SYDVKM. Here the CDR3 reads CASRHGGNQPQHF. In DNA, the CDR3 is TGTGCCAGCAGGCACGGTGGCAATCAGCCCCAGCATTTT. Supplemented by reference TRBV28 and TRBJ1-5, the full variable domain reads DVKVTQSSRYLVKRTGEKVFLECVQDMDHENMFWYRQDPGLGLRLIYFSYDVKMKEKGDIPEGYSVSREKKERFSLILESASTNQTSMYLCASRHGGNQPQHFGDGTRLSIL.

V usage is TRBV9 and J usage is TRBJ1-1; no firm D call. V was trimmed by 0 bases and J by 5 bases, leaving 5 bases between them. The CDR3 is made up of 12 amino acids. Germline assignment: CDR1 SGDLS and CDR2 YYNGEE. In nucleotides, the CDR3 is TGTGCCAGCAGCGTAGTTTCTACTGAAGCTTTCTTT. It specifies CASSVVSTEAFF.

V gene TRBV6-5 combines with J gene TRBJ2-3; maybe TRBD1 (5 bases). From germline, CDR1 is MNHEY and CDR2 SVGAGI. The ends were cut back, 2 bases at V and 0 bases at J, with 12 bases in the middle. The CDR3 sequence is 16 residues long. The CDR3 sequence is CASSYTPGASTDTQYF. The CDR3 DNA reads as TGTGCCAGCAGTTACACCCCTGGGGCCAGCACAGATACGCAGTATTTT.

CDR3 region: CASSQSARDCSYEQYF. As DNA, the CDR3 is TGCGCCAGCAGTCAATCGGCCCGGGACTGCAGCTACGAGCAGTACTTC. The V call is TRBV23-1, the J call TRBJ2-7; D is perhaps TRBD2 (6 bases). TRBV23-1 is noted as an ORF with a role that remains uncertain. The CDR3 runs to 16 residues. Trimming took off 0 bases at V and 3 bases at J, with 15 bases between the two ends.

This rearrangement joins TRBV18 to TRBJ1-3; the match to TRBD1 covers 8 bases. This CDR3 is 16 amino acids long. Germline lookup yields CDR1 KGHSH and CDR2 LQKENI. V lost 2 bases and J lost 3; bases outside the gene matches: 6. Written as DNA, the CDR3 is TGTGCCAGCTCACCAGCGACAGGGGAGCGTGGAAACACCATATATTTT. The encoded protein is CASSPATGERGNTIYF.

This chain joins TRBV14 and TRBJ2-1; D is possibly TRBD2 (6 bases). V was cut by 3 bases and J by 4 bases, with 10 bases left in between. CDR1 and CDR2 from the germline V gene are SGHDN and FVKESK. CDR3 size: 14 residues. The CDR3 sequence: CASSQVAVYNEQFF. In DNA, the CDR3 is TGTGCCAGCAGCCAGGTAGCGGTTTACAATGAGCAGTTCTTC.

This chain uses TRBV7-8 with TRBJ2-7; D gene ambiguous. Per the germline V gene, CDR1 is SGHVS and CDR2 is FQNEAQ. The length of the CDR3 is 13 residues. The germline V and J ends were trimmed by 0 bases and 4 bases, with 7 bases remaining between them. CDR3 sequence: CASSLATDYEQYF. The CDR3 coding sequence is TGTGCCAGCAGCTTAGCTACAGATTACGAGCAGTACTTC. Full variable domain (outside the CDR3, taken from reference TRBV7-8 and TRBJ2-7): GAGVSQSPRYKVAKRGQDVALRCDPISGHVSLFWYQQALGQGPEFLTYFQNEAQLDKSGLPSDRFFAERPEGSVSTLKIQRTQQEDSAVYLCASSLATDYEQYFGPGTRLTVT.

This clone was recorded a few times. CDR3 nucleotide sequence: TGTGCCAGCAGCTTCGGGACAGGGGGAGCTTTCTTT. Translation: CASSFGTGGAFF. This sequence joins TRBV11-2 and TRBJ1-1; the match to TRBD1 covers 11 bases. The V segment lost 3 bases and the J segment 10 bases; nucleotides outside the gene matches: 1. The CDR3 length is 12 residues. CDR1 is SGHAT, CDR2 FQNNGV, per germline.

The rearrangement links TRBV7-2 to TRBJ2-3; D is unresolved. This CDR3 is 15 amino acids long. Trimming shortened V by 5 bases and J by 4 bases, and 16 bases separated the two germline ends. Germline V gene sequence: CDR1 SGHTA, CDR2 FQGNSA. The chain's CDR3 is CASSLSLAVADTQYF. CDR3 bases: TGTGCCAGCAGCCTATCCTTAGCCGTCGCAGATACGCAGTATTTT.

The chain has TRBV7-8 and TRBJ2-3; TRBD2 might be the D (6 bases). The CDR3 contains 13 residues. Looked up from germline, CDR1 is SGHVS and CDR2 is FQNEAQ. Trimming took off 0 bases at V and 5 bases at J, with 6 bases between the two ends. Here the CDR3 DNA reads TGTGCCAGCAGCTTAGCGCGGGAAGATACGCAGTATTTT. It encodes CASSLAREDTQYF. Combining the CDR3 with reference TRBV7-8 and TRBJ2-3 gives the whole variable domain GAGVSQSPRYKVAKRGQDVALRCDPISGHVSLFWYQQALGQGPEFLTYFQNEAQLDKSGLPSDRFFAERPEGSVSTLKIQRTQQEDSAVYLCASSLAREDTQYFGPGTRLTVL.

The chain links TRBV5-1 to TRBJ2-5, with 9 bases identical to TRBD2. The tail of the sequence fits TRBJ2-7 better, so the J call may be wrong. The V gene's germline CDR1 is SGHRS and CDR2 YFSETQ. CDR3 length: 16 amino acids. In DNA form, the CDR3 reads TGCGCCAGCACCTCTGTTGCTAGCGGGGTTTGCTACGAGCAGTACTTC. It encodes CASTSVASGVCYEQYF.

The V call is TRBV18, the J call TRBJ2-3; TRBD1 might be the D (5 bases). The CDR3 totals 15 residues. The germline V and J ends were trimmed by 0 bases and 4 bases, with 11 bases remaining between them. CDR1 and CDR2 (germline): KGHSH, LQKENI. CDR3 protein: CASSPPDTGADTQYF. The CDR3 DNA reads as TGTGCCAGCTCACCACCGGACACGGGTGCAGATACGCAGTATTTT.

V usage is TRBV9 and J usage is TRBJ2-1, with 7 bases matching TRBD2. This CDR3 is 15 amino acids long. Trimming cost V 4 bases and J 2 bases; bases outside gene matches: 6. CDR1 SGDLS and CDR2 YYNGEE come from the germline V gene. The CDR3 DNA reads TGTGCCAGCAGCCCCCCGGGGACTACCTACAATGAGCAGTTCTTC. Its translation: CASSPPGTTYNEQFF.

The chain couples TRBV28 to TRBJ2-7, with D possibly TRBD2 on 6 matching bases. This CDR3 is 12 amino acids long. V lost 3 bases and J lost 5, with 8 bases in between. Germline V gene lookup returns CDR1 MDHEN and CDR2 SYDVKM. CDR3 nucleotide sequence: TGTGCCAGCAGTTTGACTAGAAACGAGCAGTACTTC. It yields the protein CASSLTRNEQYF. Filled out from reference TRBV28 and TRBJ2-7, the complete variable domain reads DVKVTQSSRYLVKRTGEKVFLECVQDMDHENMFWYRQDPGLGLRLIYFSYDVKMKEKGDIPEGYSVSREKKERFSLILESASTNQTSMYLCASSLTRNEQYFGPGTRLTVT.

The V gene is TRBV2, the J gene TRBJ2-4, with 8 bases that match TRBD2. Germline V gene data show CDR1 as SNHLY and CDR2 as FYNNEI. The CDR3 runs 16 residues. V gave up 10 bases and J gave up 3 bases; unmatched junction bases: 14. CDR3 coding DNA: TGTGCCACCTCTCCGGGAGGGAATTATGGCAAAAACATTCAGTACTTC. Protein product: CATSPGGNYGKNIQYF.

The rearrangement joins TRBV6-4 to TRBJ2-3; 11 bases line up with TRBD2. This CDR3 has 15 residues. J gave up 4 bases and V 7 bases, and 7 bases lay outside the gene matches. Per the germline V gene, CDR1 is MRHNA and CDR2 is SNTAGT. CDR3 loop: CASILAGGNADTQYF. CDR3 nucleotides: TGTGCCAGCATTTTAGCGGGAGGGAATGCAGATACGCAGTATTTT.

V and J are TRBV15 and TRBJ1-2; the match to TRBD1 covers 7 bases. The V gene end was trimmed by 4 bases and the J gene end by 8 bases; junction bases not matched to a gene: 13. Per germline, CDR1 LNHNV and CDR2 YYDKDF (reference sequence). The CDR3 extends over 15 amino acids. CDR3 sequence (DNA): TGTGCCACCAGCACAGAGATCGTAACAGGGGCGGGCTACACCTTC. Translating gives CATSTEIVTGAGYTF.

The rearrangement joins TRBV29-1 to TRBJ2-2; D not resolved. Germline V gene data show CDR1 as SQVTM and CDR2 as ANQGSEA. The CDR3 is 12 residues long. The V end was cut by 5 bases, the J end by 1 base, with 5 bases between. CDR3 nucleotide sequence: TGCAGCGTTCAACAGAACACCGGGGAGCTGTTTTTT. Encoded protein: CSVQQNTGELFF.

The chain links TRBV29-1 to TRBJ2-3; D perhaps matches TRBD2 (6 bases). Germline CDR1 and CDR2: SQVTM and ANQGSEA. This CDR3 comprises 12 residues. Trimming left V 7 bases short and J 0 bases short, with 8 bases between. CDR3 sequence: CSASGSTDTQYF. CDR3 nucleotide sequence: TGCAGCGCGAGCGGGAGCACAGATACGCAGTATTTT.